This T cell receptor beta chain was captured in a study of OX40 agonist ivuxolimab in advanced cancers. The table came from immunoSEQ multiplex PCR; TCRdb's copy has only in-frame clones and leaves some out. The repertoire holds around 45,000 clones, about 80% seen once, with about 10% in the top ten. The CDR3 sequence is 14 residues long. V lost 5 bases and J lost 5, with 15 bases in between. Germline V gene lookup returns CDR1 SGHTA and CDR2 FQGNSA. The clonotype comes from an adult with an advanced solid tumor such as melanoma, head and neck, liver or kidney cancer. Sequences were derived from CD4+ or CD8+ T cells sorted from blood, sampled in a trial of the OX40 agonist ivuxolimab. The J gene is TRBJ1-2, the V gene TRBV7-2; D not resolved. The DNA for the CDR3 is TGTGCCAGCAGCCCCGGACTCTCTGGGTATGGCTACACCTTC. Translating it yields CASSPGLSGYGYTF.